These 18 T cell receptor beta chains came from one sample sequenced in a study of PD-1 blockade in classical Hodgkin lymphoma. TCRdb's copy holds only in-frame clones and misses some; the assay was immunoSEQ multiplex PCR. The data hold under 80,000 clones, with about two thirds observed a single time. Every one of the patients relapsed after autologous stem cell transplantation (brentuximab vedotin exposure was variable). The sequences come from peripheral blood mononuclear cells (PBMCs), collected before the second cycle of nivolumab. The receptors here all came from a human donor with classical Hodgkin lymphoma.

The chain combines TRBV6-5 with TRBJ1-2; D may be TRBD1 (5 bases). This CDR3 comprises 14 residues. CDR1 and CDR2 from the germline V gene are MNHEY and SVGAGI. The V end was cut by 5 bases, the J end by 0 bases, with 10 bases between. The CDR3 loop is CASSTRQTNYGYTF. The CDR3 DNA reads TGTGCCAGCAGTACTAGACAGACTAACTATGGCTACACCTTC.

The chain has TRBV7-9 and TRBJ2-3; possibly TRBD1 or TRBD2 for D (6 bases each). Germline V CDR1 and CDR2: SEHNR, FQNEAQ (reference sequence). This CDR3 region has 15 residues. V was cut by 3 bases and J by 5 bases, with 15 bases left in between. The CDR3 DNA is TGTGCCAGCAGCTTGTTCGGGGGCGCGGGAGATACGCAGTATTTT. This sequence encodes CASSLFGGAGDTQYF.

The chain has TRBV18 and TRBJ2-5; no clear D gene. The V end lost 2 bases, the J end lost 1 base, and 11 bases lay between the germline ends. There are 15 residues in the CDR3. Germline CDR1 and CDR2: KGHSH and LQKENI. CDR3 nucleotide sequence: TGTGCCAGCTCACCAGTTAATCCGCTCCAAGAGACCCAGTACTTC. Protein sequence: CASSPVNPLQETQYF.

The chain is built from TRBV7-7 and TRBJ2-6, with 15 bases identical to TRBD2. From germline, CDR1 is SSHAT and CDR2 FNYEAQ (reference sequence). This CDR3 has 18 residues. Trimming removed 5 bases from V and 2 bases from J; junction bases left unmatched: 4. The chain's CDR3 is CASSPGLAGGPGANVLTF. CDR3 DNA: TGTGCCAGCAGCCCCGGACTAGCGGGGGGGCCTGGGGCCAACGTCCTGACTTTC.

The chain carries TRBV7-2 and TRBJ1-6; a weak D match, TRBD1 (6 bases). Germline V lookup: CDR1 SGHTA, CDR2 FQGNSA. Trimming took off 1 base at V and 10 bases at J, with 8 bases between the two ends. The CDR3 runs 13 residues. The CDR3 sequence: CASSLDTGSPLHF. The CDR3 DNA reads TGTGCCAGCAGCTTAGATACAGGGTCACCCCTCCACTTT.

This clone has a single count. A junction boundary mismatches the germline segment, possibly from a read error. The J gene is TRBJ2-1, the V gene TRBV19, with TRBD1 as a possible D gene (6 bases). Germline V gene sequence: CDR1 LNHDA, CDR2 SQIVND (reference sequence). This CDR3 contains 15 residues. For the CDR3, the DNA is TGTGCCAGTAATATAGGGACAAGTCTCTACAATGAGCAGTTCTTC. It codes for CASNIGTSLYNEQFF.

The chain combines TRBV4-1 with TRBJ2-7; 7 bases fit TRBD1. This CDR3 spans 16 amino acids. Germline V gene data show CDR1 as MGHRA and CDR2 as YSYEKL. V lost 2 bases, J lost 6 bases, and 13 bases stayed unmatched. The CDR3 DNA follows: TGCGCCAGCAGCCAAAGAAAGGGGGCGCAGGGGGTCGAGCAGTACTTC. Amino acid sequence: CASSQRKGAQGVEQYF.

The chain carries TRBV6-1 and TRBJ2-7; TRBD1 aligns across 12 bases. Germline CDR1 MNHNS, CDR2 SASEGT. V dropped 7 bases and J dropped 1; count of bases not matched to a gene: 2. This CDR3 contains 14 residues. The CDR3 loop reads CASKGQGASYEQYF. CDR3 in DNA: TGTGCCAGCAAGGGACAGGGGGCTTCCTACGAGCAGTACTTC.

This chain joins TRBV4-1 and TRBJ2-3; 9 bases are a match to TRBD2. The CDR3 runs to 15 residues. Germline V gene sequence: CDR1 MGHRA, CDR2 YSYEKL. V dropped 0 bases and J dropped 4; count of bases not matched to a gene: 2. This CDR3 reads CASSQDQRGADTQYF. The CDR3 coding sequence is TGCGCCAGCAGCCAAGACCAGCGGGGGGCAGATACGCAGTATTTT.

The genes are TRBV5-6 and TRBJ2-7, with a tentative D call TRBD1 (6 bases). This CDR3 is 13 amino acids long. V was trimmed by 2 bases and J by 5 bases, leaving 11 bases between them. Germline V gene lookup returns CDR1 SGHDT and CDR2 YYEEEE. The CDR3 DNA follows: TGTGCCAGCAGCTTAACAGGGAGCCACGAGCAGTACTTC. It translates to CASSLTGSHEQYF.

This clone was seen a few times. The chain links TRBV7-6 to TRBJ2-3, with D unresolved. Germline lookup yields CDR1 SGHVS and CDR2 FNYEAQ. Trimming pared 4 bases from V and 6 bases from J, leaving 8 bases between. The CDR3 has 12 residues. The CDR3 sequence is CASSYVGDTQYF. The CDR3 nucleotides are TGTGCCAGCAGCTACGTCGGGGATACGCAGTATTTT.

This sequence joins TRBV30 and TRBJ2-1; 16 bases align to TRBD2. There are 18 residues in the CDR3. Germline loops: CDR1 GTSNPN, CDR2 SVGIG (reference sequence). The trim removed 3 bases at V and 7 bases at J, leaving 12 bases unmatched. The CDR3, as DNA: TGTGCCTGGAGGCTACCGGGGACTAGCGGGAGGGTAAGGAATGAGCAGTTCTTC. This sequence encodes CAWRLPGTSGRVRNEQFF.

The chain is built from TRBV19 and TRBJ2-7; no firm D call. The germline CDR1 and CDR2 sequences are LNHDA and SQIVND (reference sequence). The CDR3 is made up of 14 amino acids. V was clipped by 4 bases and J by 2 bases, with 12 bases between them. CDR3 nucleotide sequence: TGTGCCAGTAGTAGTGGCATTCCGCCCTACGAGCAGTACTTC. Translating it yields CASSSGIPPYEQYF.

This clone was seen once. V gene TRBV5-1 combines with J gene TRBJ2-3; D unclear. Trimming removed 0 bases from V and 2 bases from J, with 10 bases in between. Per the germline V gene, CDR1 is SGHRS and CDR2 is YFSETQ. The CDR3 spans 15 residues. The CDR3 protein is CASSLGPLSTDTQYF. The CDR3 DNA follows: TGCGCCAGCAGCTTGGGCCCACTTTCCACAGATACGCAGTATTTT.

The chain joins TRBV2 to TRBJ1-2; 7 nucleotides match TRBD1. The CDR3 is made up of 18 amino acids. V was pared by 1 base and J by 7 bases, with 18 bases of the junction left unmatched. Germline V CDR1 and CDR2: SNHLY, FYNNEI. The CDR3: CASSEVWRGQPTESGYTF. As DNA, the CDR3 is TGTGCCAGCAGTGAAGTGTGGAGGGGACAGCCGACGGAAAGTGGCTACACCTTC.

The DNA of the CDR3 is TGTGCCACCAGGAGGGACAGGGAGAACACTGAAGCTTTCTTT. This sequence encodes CATRRDRENTEAFF. The chain joins TRBV15 to TRBJ1-1; 9 bases match TRBD1. The CDR3 runs 14 residues. Trimming removed 6 bases from V and 1 base from J; junction bases left unmatched: 3. From germline, CDR1 is LNHNV and CDR2 YYDKDF (reference sequence).

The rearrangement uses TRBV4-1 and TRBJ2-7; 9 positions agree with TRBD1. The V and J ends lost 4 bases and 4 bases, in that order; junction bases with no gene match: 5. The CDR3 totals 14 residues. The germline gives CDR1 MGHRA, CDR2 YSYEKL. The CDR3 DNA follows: TGCGCCAGCAGCCTGCGGACAGGGGAATACGAGCAGTACTTC. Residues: CASSLRTGEYEQYF.

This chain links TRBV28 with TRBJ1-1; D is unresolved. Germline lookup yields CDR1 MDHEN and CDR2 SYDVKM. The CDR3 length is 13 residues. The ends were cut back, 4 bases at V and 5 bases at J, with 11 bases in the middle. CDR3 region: CASSSTLRTEAFF. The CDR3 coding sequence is TGTGCCAGCAGTTCGACCCTTCGGACTGAAGCTTTCTTT.